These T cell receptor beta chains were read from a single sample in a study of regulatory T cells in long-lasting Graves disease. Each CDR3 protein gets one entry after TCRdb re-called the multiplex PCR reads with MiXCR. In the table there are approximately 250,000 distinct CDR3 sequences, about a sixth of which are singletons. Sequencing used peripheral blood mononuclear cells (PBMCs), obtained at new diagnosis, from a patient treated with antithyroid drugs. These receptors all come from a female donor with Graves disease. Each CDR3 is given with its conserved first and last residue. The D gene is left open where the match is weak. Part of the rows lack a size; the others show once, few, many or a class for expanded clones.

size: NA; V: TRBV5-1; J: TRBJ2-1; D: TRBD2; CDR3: CASSLGLAGGYYNEQFF; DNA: TGCGCCAGCAGCTTGGGGCTAGCGGGAGGGTACTACAATGAGCAGTTCTTC
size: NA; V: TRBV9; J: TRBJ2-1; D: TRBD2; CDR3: CASSVEGTSGRAHEQFF; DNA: TGTGCCAGCAGCGTAGAGGGGACTAGCGGGAGGGCCCATGAGCAGTTCTTC
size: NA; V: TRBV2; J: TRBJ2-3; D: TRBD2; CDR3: CASRGVAGEDTQYF; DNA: TGTGCCAGCAGGGGGGTAGCGGGAGAAGATACGCAGTATTTT
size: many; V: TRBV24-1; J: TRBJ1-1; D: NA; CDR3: CATRWGENTEAFF; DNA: TGTGCCACCAGGTGGGGGGAGAACACTGAAGCTTTCTTT
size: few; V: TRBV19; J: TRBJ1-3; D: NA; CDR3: CASSTDRVRFGLASGNTIYF; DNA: TGTGCCAGTAGTACAGATAGAGTGAGGTTTGGCCTTGCCTCTGGAAACACCATATATTTT
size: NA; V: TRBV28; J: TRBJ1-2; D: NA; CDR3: CASSSSLTDTYGYTF; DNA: TGTGCCAGCAGTTCCTCCTTGACAGACACTTATGGCTACACCTTC
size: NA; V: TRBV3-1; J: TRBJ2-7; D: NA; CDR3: CASSQDKGGGSYEQYF; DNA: TGTGCCAGCAGCCAAGATAAAGGGGGCGGGAGCTACGAGCAGTACTTC
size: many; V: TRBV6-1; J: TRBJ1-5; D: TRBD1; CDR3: CASSEATGTVNQPQHF; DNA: TGTGCCAGCAGTGAGGCGACAGGGACAGTTAATCAGCCCCAGCATTTT
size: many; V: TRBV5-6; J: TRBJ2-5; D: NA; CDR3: CASSLGATQYF; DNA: TGTGCCAGCAGCTTGGGGGCGACCCAGTACTTC
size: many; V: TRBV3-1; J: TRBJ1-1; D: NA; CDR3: CASSQDRRLEAFF; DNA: TGTGCCAGCAGCCAAGATCGGCGACTTGAAGCTTTCTTT
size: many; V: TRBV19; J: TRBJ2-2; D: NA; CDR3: CASRPSGTGELFF; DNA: TGTGCCAGTAGGCCCTCAGGCACCGGGGAGCTGTTTTTT
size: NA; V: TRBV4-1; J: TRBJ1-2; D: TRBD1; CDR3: CASSQPGTGALDGYTF; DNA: TGCGCCAGCAGCCAACCGGGGACAGGGGCGTTGGATGGCTACACCTTC
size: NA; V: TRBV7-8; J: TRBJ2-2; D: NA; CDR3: CASSLNYPGNTGELFF; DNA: TGTGCCAGCAGCTTAAATTACCCTGGCAACACCGGGGAGCTGTTTTTT
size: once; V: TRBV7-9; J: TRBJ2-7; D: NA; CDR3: CASSPTEYERYF; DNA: TGTGCCAGCAGCCCCACCGAATACGAGCGGTACTTC